This TCR beta chain was identified in a study of cytomegalovirus exposure and HLA in healthy donors. Amplification used 60 Vbeta primers and 13 Jbeta primers. The data were produced by immunoSEQ multiplex PCR, yet TCRdb's version contains in-frame clones alone and is incomplete. The table lists about 180,000 clones, around four fifths of them singletons, with about 2.1% in the top ten. Notes on the study in general: It is likely that the observed cluster of highly shared sequence variants was a sequencing artifact. The authors later linked a missense DCLRE1C variant to TCR beta V- and J-gene trimming.

In the case of this clone: Antigen: not known.

Though nominally healthy at sampling, donors likely had unrecorded immune exposures. The germline CDR1 and CDR2 sequences are SGHTS and YDEGEE. V trimming: 5 bases; J trimming: 8 bases; junction bases outside the gene matches: 13. The CDR3 has 16 amino acids. Specimen: PBMCs. The genes are TRBV5-8 and TRBJ1-2, with 12 nucleotides matching TRBD1. The sequence was obtained from a woman in her 30s in good health and CMV-seronegative. This chain's CDR3 is CASRLRAGTGGAGYTF. CDR3 nucleotide sequence: TGTGCCAGCAGACTAAGGGCCGGGACAGGGGGCGCCGGCTACACCTTC.